The T cell receptor (beta chain) described here comes from a study of shared clonotypes between healthy human individuals. Germline V gene sequence: CDR1 KGHSH, CDR2 LQKENI. The CDR3 consists of 19 residues. This clone was picked up a small number of times. Around 90 million PBMCs served as the genomic DNA source for unsorted samples. DNA from unsorted PBMC was sequenced on ten immunoSEQ deep assay plates. Clones were sequenced by immunoSEQ multiplex PCR, and TCRdb holds only the in-frame ones, with some missing. The table includes some 500,000 clones, about 80% detected once. This receptor was obtained from a middle-aged woman in good health. Some clones in this sample may be carry-over from other donors' samples. The sample consisted of PBMCs. The J gene is TRBJ2-5, the V gene TRBV18, with 16 nucleotides matching TRBD2. TRBJ2-7 explains the end of the DNA better; the J call may be wrong. This CDR3 reads CASSLGLAGGPGHLYEQYF. The CDR3 DNA sequence: TGTGCCAGCTCACTGGGACTAGCGGGAGGGCCTGGGCACCTTTACGAGCAGTACTTC.